This TCR beta chain was captured in a study of blood T cell repertoires in COVID-19. Libraries were prepared by immunoSEQ multiplex PCR; TCRdb keeps only in-frame clonotypes and omits some of them. The sample carries a few hundred thousand clones, around 85% recorded once. The TCR originated in a man aged 40-49 years who had recovered from COVID-19. Sequencing was performed on PBMCs or T cells enriched from blood (not recorded which).

Written as DNA, the CDR3 is TGCGCCAGCAGGACGGACAGGGGGCGATTCATTAACACTGAAGCTTTCTTT. It encodes CASRTDRGRFINTEAFF. The chain combines TRBV4-1 with TRBJ1-1; TRBD1 matches 11 bases. The J segment lost 2 bases and the V segment lost 6 bases, leaving 11 bases of the junction unmatched. CDR1 MGHRA and CDR2 YSYEKL come from the germline V gene. The CDR3 extends over 17 amino acids.